This TCR beta chain was captured by sequencing in a study of T cell changes during pregnancy in multiple sclerosis. Germline-derived CDR1 and CDR2 are SGHTA and FQGNSA. The CDR3 extends over 13 amino acids. Trimming removed 1 base at V and 7 bases at J, with 8 bases between. The table came from immunoSEQ multiplex PCR; TCRdb's copy has only in-frame clones and leaves some out. The sample has approximately 79,000 clones, more than 90% seen once. Sequenced here: CD4+ T cells from peripheral blood mononuclear cells, sampled before pregnancy. This receptor was obtained from a female donor with multiple sclerosis, enrolled in a pregnancy study. This chain uses TRBV7-2 with TRBJ2-1; tentative D call: TRBD2 (5 bases). The CDR3 spells CASSLEGGNEQFF. In DNA form, the CDR3 reads TGTGCCAGCAGCTTAGAAGGCGGGAATGAGCAGTTCTTC.